This T cell receptor beta chain was sequenced in a study of identical twins. Germline CDR1 SQVTM, CDR2 ANQGSEA. CDR3 length: 14 residues. The V gene lost 3 bases and the J gene lost 0 bases, with 9 bases spanning the gap. Study observations and caveats: Out-of-frame beta chain sequences displayed weaker excess sharing between twins. Cross-sectional statistics, not tracking of the same donors, supported the conclusions.

Carrying unique molecular identifiers, the cDNA also gained a universal primer site through template switching. Each CDR3 protein gets one entry after TCRdb re-called the 5' RACE reads with MiXCR. The sample includes 420,000 or so distinct CDR3 sequences, about 18% of them seen just once. This clonotype was seen only a few times. Its antigen is not identified. The receptor comes from a man in his fifties or sixties in good health. The sequenced sample consisted of naive T cells sorted from blood. This chain uses TRBV29-1 with TRBJ2-1; D possibly matches TRBD1 or TRBD2 (5 bases each). The CDR3 DNA is TGCAGCGTTGAGTCCGGGGCCTCCTACAATGAGCAGTTCTTC. Its protein product is CSVESGASYNEQFF.